The source of this T cell receptor beta chain is a study of blood T cell repertoires in COVID-19. Study-level background: In each case, the material was cDNA or gDNA derived from T cells, B-cell-depleted T cells, or PBMCs.

Per germline, CDR1 MDHEN and CDR2 SYDVKM. With V trimmed by 9 bases and J by 6 bases, 7 bases remained unmatched. The length of the CDR3 is 14 residues. Under the authors' procedure: It was from reference gene primer amplification that nucleated cell counts were estimated. Only in-frame clones appear in the TCRdb table, and some are missing; sequencing was by immunoSEQ multiplex PCR. V and J calls plus clone size are reproduced from that table; the DNA served to infer D and trimming. The sample has fewer than 70,000 clones, around 89% seen once. The chain couples TRBV28 to TRBJ2-2, with 10 positions matching TRBD2. The clonotype originates from a human donor in a cohort sampled during active COVID-19. Input material: peripheral blood. The CDR3 region is CARAGGVLAGELFF. The CDR3 nucleotides read TGTGCCAGAGCGGGAGGGGTATTGGCCGGGGAGCTGTTTTTT.